This is a list of T cell receptor beta chains from one sample in a study of long-term antiretroviral therapy in people with HIV. Produced via immunoSEQ multiplex PCR; TCRdb's table is partial and in-frame only. The data hold 20,000 to 25,000 clones, with less than 90% observed a single time. The specimen was unsorted PBMCs, collected 1.9 years after starting antiretroviral therapy. These TCRs come from a woman aged 50 to 65 with HIV. CDR3s include the opening cysteine and the closing phenylalanine or tryptophan. A D gene is named only where the DNA matches it firmly. Size is stated for part of the rows, as once, few or many counts, or as a class when the clone is expanded.

clone_size: -; cdr3_length: 14; d_call: -; v_call: TRBV4-2; j_call: TRBJ1-1; cdr3_aa: CASSHTGPTAEAFF; cdr3_nt: TGTGCCAGCAGCCATACAGGCCCCACCGCTGAAGCTTTCTTT
clone_size: -; cdr3_length: 16; d_call: -; v_call: TRBV2; j_call: TRBJ1-4; cdr3_aa: CASSRGQLTGGEKLFF; cdr3_nt: TGTGCCAGCAGTCGAGGACAGCTAACCGGGGGTGAAAAACTGTTTTTT
clone_size: -; cdr3_length: 11; d_call: -; v_call: TRBV20-1; j_call: TRBJ2-3; cdr3_aa: CSASRGDTQYF; cdr3_nt: TGCAGTGCTAGCCGGGGGGATACGCAGTATTTT
clone_size: few; cdr3_length: 12; d_call: -; v_call: TRBV7-9; j_call: TRBJ1-4; cdr3_aa: CASSRLDEKLFF; cdr3_nt: TGTGCCAGCAGCCGTTTAGATGAAAAACTGTTTTTT
clone_size: -; cdr3_length: 16; d_call: TRBD1; v_call: TRBV7-2; j_call: TRBJ1-5; cdr3_aa: CASSLGTGTSNQPQHF; cdr3_nt: TGTGCCAGCAGCTTAGGGACAGGGACGTCCAATCAGCCCCAGCATTTT
clone_size: -; cdr3_length: 14; d_call: -; v_call: TRBV11-1; j_call: TRBJ2-7; cdr3_aa: CASSFGPGPYEQYF; cdr3_nt: TGTGCCAGCAGCTTCGGTCCAGGCCCCTACGAGCAGTACTTC
clone_size: -; cdr3_length: 13; d_call: TRBD1; v_call: TRBV9; j_call: TRBJ1-1; cdr3_aa: CASSQGLETEAFF; cdr3_nt: TGTGCCAGCTCACAGGGGCTGGAAACTGAAGCTTTCTTT
clone_size: -; cdr3_length: 15; d_call: TRBD1; v_call: TRBV18; j_call: TRBJ1-1; cdr3_aa: CASSPGQGLTLEAFF; cdr3_nt: TGTGCCAGCTCACCGGGACAGGGGCTCACCCTGGAAGCTTTCTTT
clone_size: -; cdr3_length: 18; d_call: -; v_call: TRBV18; j_call: TRBJ1-1; cdr3_aa: CASSPSGSSLRMNTEAFF; cdr3_nt: TGTGCCAGCTCACCATCCGGGAGTAGCCTACGAATGAACACTGAAGCTTTCTTT
clone_size: once; cdr3_length: 14; d_call: -; v_call: TRBV18; j_call: TRBJ1-1; cdr3_aa: CASSPPIPVSEAFF; cdr3_nt: TGTGCCAGCTCACCCCCTATCCCCGTTTCTGAAGCTTTCTTT
clone_size: -; cdr3_length: 12; d_call: -; v_call: TRBV4-3; j_call: TRBJ2-1; cdr3_aa: CASSQDRQGTIF; cdr3_nt: TGCGCCAGCAGCCAAGATCGCCAGGGGACGATCTTC